The entry below gives a single TCR beta chain sequence along with its context. The CDR3 consists of 15 residues. Germline assignment: CDR1 SGHRS and CDR2 YFSETQ. After removal of 0 bases from V and 4 bases from J, the junction contained 3 bases not matched to a gene. The data belong to a study of blood T cell repertoires in COVID-19. TCRdb's copy holds only in-frame clones and misses some; the assay was immunoSEQ multiplex PCR. The sample lists a few hundred thousand clones, around 84% occurring once. The sample consisted of PBMCs or T cells enriched from blood (not recorded which). The clonotype was recovered from a man in his forties who had been exposed to COVID-19. The V and J genes are TRBV5-1 and TRBJ2-2; 7 bases agree with TRBD1. The CDR3 loop reads CASSLGDRSTGELFF. The DNA of the CDR3 is TGCGCCAGCAGCTTGGGGGACAGATCCACCGGGGAGCTGTTTTTT.